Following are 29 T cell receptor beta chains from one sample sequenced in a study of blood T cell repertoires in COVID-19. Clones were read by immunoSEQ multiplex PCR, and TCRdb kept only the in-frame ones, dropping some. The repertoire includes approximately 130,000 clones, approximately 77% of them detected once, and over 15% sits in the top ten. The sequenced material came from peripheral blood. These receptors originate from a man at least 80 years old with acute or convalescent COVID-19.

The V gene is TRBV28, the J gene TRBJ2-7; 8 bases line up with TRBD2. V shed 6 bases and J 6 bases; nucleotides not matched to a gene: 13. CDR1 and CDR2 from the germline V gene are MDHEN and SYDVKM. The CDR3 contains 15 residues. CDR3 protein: CASRPSSGGRSEQYF. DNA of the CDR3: TGTGCCAGCAGACCGTCCTCGGGGGGGCGCAGCGAGCAGTACTTC. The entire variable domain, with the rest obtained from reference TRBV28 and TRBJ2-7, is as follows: DVKVTQSSRYLVKRTGEKVFLECVQDMDHENMFWYRQDPGLGLRLIYFSYDVKMKEKGDIPEGYSVSREKKERFSLILESASTNQTSMYLCASRPSSGGRSEQYFGPGTRLTVT.

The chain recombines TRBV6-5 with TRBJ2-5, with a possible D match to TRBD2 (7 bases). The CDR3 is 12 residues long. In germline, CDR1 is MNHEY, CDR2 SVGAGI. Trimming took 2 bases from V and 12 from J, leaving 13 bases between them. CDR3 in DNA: TGTGCCAGCAGTTACGGGGGGGGCGCGGAGTACTTC. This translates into CASSYGGGAEYF.

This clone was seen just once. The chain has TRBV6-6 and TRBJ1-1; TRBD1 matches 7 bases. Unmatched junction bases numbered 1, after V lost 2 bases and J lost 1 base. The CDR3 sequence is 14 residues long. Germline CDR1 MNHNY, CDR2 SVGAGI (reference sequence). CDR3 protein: CASSYQGGNTEAFF. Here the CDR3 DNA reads TGTGCCAGCAGTTACCAGGGGGGGAACACTGAAGCTTTCTTT.

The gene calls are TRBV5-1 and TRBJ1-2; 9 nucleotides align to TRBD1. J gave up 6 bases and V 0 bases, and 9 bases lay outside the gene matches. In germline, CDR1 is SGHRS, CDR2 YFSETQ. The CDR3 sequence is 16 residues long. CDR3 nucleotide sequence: TGCGCCAGCAGCTTGGGGGACAGGGACCTTTCCGATGGCTACACCTTC. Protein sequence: CASSLGDRDLSDGYTF.

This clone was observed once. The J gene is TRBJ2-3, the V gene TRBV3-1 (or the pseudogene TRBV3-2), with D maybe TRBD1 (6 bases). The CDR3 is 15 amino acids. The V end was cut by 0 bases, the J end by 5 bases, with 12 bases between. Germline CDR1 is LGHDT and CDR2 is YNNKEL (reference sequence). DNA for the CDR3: TGTGCCAGCAGCCAAGATTGGGGGCCGGGAGATACGCAGTATTTT. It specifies CASSQDWGPGDTQYF.

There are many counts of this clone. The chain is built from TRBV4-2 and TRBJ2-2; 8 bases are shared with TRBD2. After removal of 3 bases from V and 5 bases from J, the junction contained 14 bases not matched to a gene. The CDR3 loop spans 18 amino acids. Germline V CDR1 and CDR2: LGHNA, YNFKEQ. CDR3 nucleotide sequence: TGTGCCAGCAGCCAGTTCGCGGGCGGGGGGCTAGGGACCGGGGAGCTGTTTTTT. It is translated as CASSQFAGGGLGTGELFF.

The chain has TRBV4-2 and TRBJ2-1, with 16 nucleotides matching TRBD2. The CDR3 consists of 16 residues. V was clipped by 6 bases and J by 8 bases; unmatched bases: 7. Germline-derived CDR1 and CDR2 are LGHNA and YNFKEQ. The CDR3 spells CASSHGTSGGGYEQFF. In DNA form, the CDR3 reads TGTGCCAGCAGTCACGGGACTAGCGGGGGGGGTTATGAGCAGTTCTTC.

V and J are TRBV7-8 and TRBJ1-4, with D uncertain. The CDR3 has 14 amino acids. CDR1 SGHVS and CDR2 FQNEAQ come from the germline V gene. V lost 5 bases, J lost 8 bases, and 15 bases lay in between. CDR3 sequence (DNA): TGTGCCAGCAGCCCCTACGTCCCGCCGGAAAAACTGTTTTTT. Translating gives CASSPYVPPEKLFF.

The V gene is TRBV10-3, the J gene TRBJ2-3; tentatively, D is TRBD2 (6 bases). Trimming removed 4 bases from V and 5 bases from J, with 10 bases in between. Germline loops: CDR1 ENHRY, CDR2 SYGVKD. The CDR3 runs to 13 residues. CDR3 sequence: CAISGTAGDTQYF. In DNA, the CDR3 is TGTGCCATCAGTGGAACAGCGGGAGATACGCAGTATTTT.

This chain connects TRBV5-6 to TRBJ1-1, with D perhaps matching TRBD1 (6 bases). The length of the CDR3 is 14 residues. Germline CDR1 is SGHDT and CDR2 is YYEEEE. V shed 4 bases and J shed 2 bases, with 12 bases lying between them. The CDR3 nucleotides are TGTGCCAGCAGCATGATCAGGGGAAACACTGAAGCTTTCTTT. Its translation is CASSMIRGNTEAFF.

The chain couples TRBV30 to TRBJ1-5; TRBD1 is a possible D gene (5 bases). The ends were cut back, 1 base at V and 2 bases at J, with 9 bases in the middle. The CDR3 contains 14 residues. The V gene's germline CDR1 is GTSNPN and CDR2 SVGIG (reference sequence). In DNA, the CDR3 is TGTGCCTGGAGTGCCTGGGGGGGCAATCAGCCCCAGCATTTT. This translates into CAWSAWGGNQPQHF.

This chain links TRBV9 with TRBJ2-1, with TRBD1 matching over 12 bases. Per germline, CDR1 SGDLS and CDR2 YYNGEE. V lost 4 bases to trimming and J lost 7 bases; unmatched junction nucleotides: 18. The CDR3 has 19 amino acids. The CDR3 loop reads CASSPRDRGLSSGFNEQFF. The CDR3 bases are TGTGCCAGCAGCCCCCGGGACAGGGGGCTTTCTAGCGGTTTTAATGAGCAGTTCTTC.

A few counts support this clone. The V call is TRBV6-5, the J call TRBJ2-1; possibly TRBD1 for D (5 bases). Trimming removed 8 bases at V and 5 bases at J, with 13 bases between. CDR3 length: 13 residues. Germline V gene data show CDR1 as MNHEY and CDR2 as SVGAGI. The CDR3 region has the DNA TGTGCCAGCGTACGCAACAGGAACAATGAGCAGTTCTTC. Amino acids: CASVRNRNNEQFF.

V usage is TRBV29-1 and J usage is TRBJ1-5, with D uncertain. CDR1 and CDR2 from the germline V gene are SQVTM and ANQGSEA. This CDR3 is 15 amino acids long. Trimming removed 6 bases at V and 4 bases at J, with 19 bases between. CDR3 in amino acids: CSVSDGLLGNQPQHF. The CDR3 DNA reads TGCAGCGTATCGGACGGACTGCTGGGGAATCAGCCCCAGCATTTT.

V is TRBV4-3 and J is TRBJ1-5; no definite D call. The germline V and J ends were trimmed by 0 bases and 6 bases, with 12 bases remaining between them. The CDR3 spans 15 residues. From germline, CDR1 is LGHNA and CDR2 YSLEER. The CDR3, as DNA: TGCGCCAGCAGCCAAGATGCCGGAGGAGTTCAGCCCCAGCATTTT. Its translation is CASSQDAGGVQPQHF.

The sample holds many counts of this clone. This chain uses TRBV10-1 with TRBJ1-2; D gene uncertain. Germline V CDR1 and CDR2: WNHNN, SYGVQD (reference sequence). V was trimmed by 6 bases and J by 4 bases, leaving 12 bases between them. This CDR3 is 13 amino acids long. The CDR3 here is CASRQSRGYGYTF. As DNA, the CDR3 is TGCGCCAGCAGACAATCCCGGGGCTATGGCTACACCTTC.

This CDR3 is CASSEEATIYF. The CDR3 region has the DNA TGTGCCAGCAGTGAAGAAGCTACCATATATTTT. The V gene is TRBV6-1, the J gene TRBJ1-3, with unresolved D. CDR1 is MNHNS and CDR2 is SASEGT in the germline V gene. Trimming left V 1 base short and J 10 bases short, with 5 bases between. The CDR3 runs to 11 residues.

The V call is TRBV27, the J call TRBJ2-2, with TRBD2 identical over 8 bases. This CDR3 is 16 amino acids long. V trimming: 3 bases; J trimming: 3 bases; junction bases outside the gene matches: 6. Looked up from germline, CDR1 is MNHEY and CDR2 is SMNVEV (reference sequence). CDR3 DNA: TGTGCCAGCAGTTTCGGTAGCGGGGCCTACACCGGGGAGCTGTTTTTT. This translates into CASSFGSGAYTGELFF.

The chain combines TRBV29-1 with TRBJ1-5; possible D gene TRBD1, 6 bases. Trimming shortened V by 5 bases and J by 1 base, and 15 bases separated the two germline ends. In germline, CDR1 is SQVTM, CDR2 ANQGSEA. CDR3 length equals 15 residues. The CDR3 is CSVPQGLGSNQPQHF. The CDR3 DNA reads TGCAGCGTTCCTCAGGGGTTAGGGAGCAATCAGCCCCAGCATTTT. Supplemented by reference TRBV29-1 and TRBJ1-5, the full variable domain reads SAVISQKPSRDICQRGTSLTIQCQVDSQVTMMFWYRQQPGQSLTLIATANQGSEATYESGFVIDKFPISRPNLTFSTLTVSNMSPEDSSIYLCSVPQGLGSNQPQHFGDGTRLSIL.

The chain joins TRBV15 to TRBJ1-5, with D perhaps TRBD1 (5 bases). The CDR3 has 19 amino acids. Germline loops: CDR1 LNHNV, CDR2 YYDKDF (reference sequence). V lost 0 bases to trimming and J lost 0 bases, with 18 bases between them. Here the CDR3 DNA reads TGTGCCACCAGCAGAGATATCAGGTTGCAGGGCCTTAGCAATCAGCCCCAGCATTTT. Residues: CATSRDIRLQGLSNQPQHF.

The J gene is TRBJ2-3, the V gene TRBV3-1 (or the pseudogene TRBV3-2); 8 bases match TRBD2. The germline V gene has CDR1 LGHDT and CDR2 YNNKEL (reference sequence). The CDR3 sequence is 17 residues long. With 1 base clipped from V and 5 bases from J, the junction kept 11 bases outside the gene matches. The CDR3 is CASSQGYGGAGKDTQYF. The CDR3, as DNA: TGTGCCAGCAGCCAAGGTTACGGGGGGGCCGGGAAAGATACGCAGTATTTT.

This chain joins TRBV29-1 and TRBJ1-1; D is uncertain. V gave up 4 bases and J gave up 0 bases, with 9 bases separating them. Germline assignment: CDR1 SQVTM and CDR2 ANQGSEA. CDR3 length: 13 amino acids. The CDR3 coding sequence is TGCAGCGTTGGGAACAGCCTGAACACTGAAGCTTTCTTT. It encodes CSVGNSLNTEAFF.

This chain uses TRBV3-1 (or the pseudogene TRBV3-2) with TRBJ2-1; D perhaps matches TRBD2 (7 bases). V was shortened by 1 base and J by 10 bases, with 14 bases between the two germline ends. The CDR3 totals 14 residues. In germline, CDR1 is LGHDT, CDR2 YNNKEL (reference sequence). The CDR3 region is CASSQGGGHQEQFF. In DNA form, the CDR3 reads TGTGCCAGCAGCCAAGGGGGGGGACACCAGGAGCAGTTCTTC.

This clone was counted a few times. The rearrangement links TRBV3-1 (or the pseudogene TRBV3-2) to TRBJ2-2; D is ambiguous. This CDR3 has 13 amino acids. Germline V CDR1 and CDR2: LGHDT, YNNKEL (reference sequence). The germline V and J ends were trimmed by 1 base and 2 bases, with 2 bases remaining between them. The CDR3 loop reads CASSQANTGELFF. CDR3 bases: TGTGCCAGCAGCCAAGCAAACACCGGGGAGCTGTTTTTT.

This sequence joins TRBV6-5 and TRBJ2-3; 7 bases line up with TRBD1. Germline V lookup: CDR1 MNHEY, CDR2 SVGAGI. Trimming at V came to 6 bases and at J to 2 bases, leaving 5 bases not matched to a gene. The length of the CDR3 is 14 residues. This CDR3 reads CASRDEGATDTQYF. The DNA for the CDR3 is TGTGCCAGCAGGGACGAGGGGGCCACAGATACGCAGTATTTT.

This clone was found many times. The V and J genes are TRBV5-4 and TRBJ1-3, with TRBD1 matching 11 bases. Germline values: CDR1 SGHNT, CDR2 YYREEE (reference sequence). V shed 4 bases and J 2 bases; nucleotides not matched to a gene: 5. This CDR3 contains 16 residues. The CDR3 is CASSPGQGATGNTIYF. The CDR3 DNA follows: TGTGCCAGCAGCCCTGGACAGGGGGCCACTGGAAACACCATATATTTT.

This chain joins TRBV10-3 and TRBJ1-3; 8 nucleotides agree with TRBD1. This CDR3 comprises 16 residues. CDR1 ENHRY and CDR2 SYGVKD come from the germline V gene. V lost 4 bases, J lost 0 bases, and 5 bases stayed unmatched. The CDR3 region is CAISVQGAVSGNTIYF. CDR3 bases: TGTGCCATCAGTGTTCAGGGGGCGGTCTCTGGAAACACCATATATTTT.

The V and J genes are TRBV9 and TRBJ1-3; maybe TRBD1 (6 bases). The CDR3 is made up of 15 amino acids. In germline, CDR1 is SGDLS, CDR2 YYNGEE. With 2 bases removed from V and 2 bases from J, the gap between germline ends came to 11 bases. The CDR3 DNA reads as TGTGCCAGCAGCGTCACAGGGTTTACTGGAAACACCATATATTTT. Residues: CASSVTGFTGNTIYF.

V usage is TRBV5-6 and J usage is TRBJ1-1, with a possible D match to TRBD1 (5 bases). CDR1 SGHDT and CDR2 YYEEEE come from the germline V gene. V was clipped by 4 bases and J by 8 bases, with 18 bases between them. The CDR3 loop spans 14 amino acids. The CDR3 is CASSPLMGLTEAFF. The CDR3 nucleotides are TGTGCCAGCAGCCCCCTGATGGGACTCACCGAAGCTTTCTTT.